This T cell receptor beta chain comes out of a study of T cells in women clearing cervical HPV infection. Study summary: Cases were women with histologically confirmed HPV16-related CIN3 or worse, including a couple of invasive cancers.

About this clone itself: The antigen remains unidentified. Read data end 3 residues before the CDR3 end; the end is taken from the germline J gene.

Whole-study findings and limits: Each sample's T-cell count was unknown, possibly confounding richness.

Assay: immunoSEQ multiplex PCR; the TCRdb copy retains only in-frame clones and omits some. The sample's table shows approximately 40,000 clones. The CDR3 consists of 18 residues. Trimming removed 0 bases from V and 4 bases from J; junction bases left unmatched: 8. Germline V CDR1 and CDR2: SGHRS, YFSETQ. The sequence was collected from a woman between 18 and 70 years old with a cervical HPV16 infection that either progressed to CIN3+ or cleared (not recorded which). V usage is TRBV5-1 and J usage is TRBJ1-6; 9 bases align to TRBD1. Input material: blood buffy coat. CDR3 DNA, as far as it was read: TGCGCCAGCAGCTTGGGAGGACAGGGGCGCCAATATAATTCACCC. Its translation is CASSLGGQGRQYNSP. The complete CDR3 protein is CASSLGGQGRQYNSPLHF.